One and the same sample provided the 22 T cell receptor beta chains below, sequenced in a study of T-cell reconstitution after alpha-beta-depleted transplantation in children. Unique molecular identifiers were incorporated during preparation of the TCRbeta library. TCRdb independently ran MiXCR on the PCR reads; one entry per CDR3 protein. The sample includes about 610,000 distinct CDR3 sequences, roughly a tenth seen only once; the top ten take 4% to 5%. Here the sequenced sample was PBMCs from the stem cell graft donor, taken from the stem cell graft. The receptors originated from a human donor who donated a stem cell graft to a child with acute myeloid leukemia.

This sequence joins TRBV6-1 and TRBJ2-2, with D perhaps assigned TRBD1 or TRBD2 (6 bases each). This CDR3 comprises 14 residues. Germline loops: CDR1 MNHNS, CDR2 SASEGT. V lost 6 bases, J lost 6 bases, and 14 bases lay in between. DNA for the CDR3: TGTGCCAGCAGAGCTTACAGGGAGGCCGGGGAGCTGTTTTTT. Protein product: CASRAYREAGELFF.

The sample holds many counts of this clonotype. J is TRBJ1-3 and V is TRBV7-2; D gene unclear. Germline loops: CDR1 SGHTA, CDR2 FQGNSA. This CDR3 comprises 13 residues. V lost 5 bases and J lost 0, with 5 bases in between. CDR3 protein: CASSDVSGNTIYF. CDR3 DNA: TGTGCCAGCAGCGACGTCTCTGGAAACACCATATATTTT.

This clonotype came up many times. The V gene is TRBV7-3, the J gene TRBJ1-1; D not resolved. This CDR3 has 13 amino acids. Germline V gene data show CDR1 as SGHTA and CDR2 as FQGTGA. The V end was cut by 1 base, the J end by 6 bases, with 9 bases between. CDR3 protein: CASSLRREAEAFF. The CDR3 DNA reads TGTGCCAGCAGCTTAAGGCGGGAGGCTGAAGCTTTCTTT.

V usage is TRBV10-3 and J usage is TRBJ2-5; the D gene is possibly TRBD1 (6 bases). The CDR3 totals 14 residues. Trimming took off 4 bases at V and 5 bases at J, with 14 bases between the two ends. CDR1 and CDR2 from the germline V gene are ENHRY and SYGVKD. CDR3 bases: TGTGCCATCAGTGGAGGGGGACCAGCTGAGACCCAGTACTTC. It specifies CAISGGGPAETQYF.

This clonotype was seen only a few times. The chain couples TRBV20-1 to TRBJ2-7, with 8 bases that match TRBD2. Trimming cost V 0 bases and J 2 bases; bases outside gene matches: 6. Per germline, CDR1 DFQATT and CDR2 SNEGSKA (reference sequence). The CDR3 runs 15 residues. CDR3 coding DNA: TGCAGTGCTAGAGACGGACTAGCTCCTACCTACGAGCAGTACTTC. Its protein is CSARDGLAPTYEQYF.

In its sample, this clonotype was seen a few times. This chain joins TRBV20-1 and TRBJ2-1; TRBD2 matches 14 bases. Germline CDR1 reads DFQATT; CDR2 reads SNEGSKA (reference sequence). The CDR3 extends over 17 amino acids. After removal of 2 bases from V and 0 bases from J, the junction contained 3 bases not matched to a gene. For the CDR3, the DNA is TGCAGTGCTAGAAGACTAGCGGGAGGGTCCTCCTACAATGAGCAGTTCTTC. Amino acid sequence: CSARRLAGGSSYNEQFF.

This clonotype showed up just a few times. CDR3 protein: CASSPPMWGTDEKLFF. CDR3 DNA sequence: TGTGCCAGCAGTCCCCCCATGTGGGGGACAGATGAAAAACTGTTTTTT. This chain uses TRBV28 with TRBJ1-4, with 7 bases lining up with TRBD1. Germline V gene data show CDR1 as MDHEN and CDR2 as SYDVKM. This CDR3 contains 16 residues. The V segment lost 5 bases and the J segment 6 bases; nucleotides outside the gene matches: 12.

This clonotype has a count of ten or more. The V call is TRBV6-5, the J call TRBJ1-2; a possible D gene is TRBD1 (5 bases). V gave up 7 bases and J gave up 7 bases, with 22 bases separating them. This CDR3 comprises 15 residues. Germline V gene sequence: CDR1 MNHEY, CDR2 SVGAGI. The CDR3 region is CASTYDGQGLFGYTF. CDR3 DNA sequence: TGTGCCAGCACCTACGACGGCCAGGGCTTATTTGGCTACACCTTC.

This clonotype was recorded a few times. The genes are TRBV6-2 or TRBV6-3 and TRBJ2-1, with 8 bases matching TRBD2. J lost 8 bases, V lost 5 bases, and 8 bases had no gene match. Germline V lookup: CDR1 MNHEY, CDR2 SVGEGT. CDR3 length: 14 residues. CDR3 in DNA: TGTGCCAGCAGTACTCGGACTAGCCCCCATGAGCAGTTCTTC. This gives the protein CASSTRTSPHEQFF.

This rearrangement joins TRBV29-1 to TRBJ2-2; D not resolved. Germline V gene data show CDR1 as SQVTM and CDR2 as ANQGSEA. The V end lost 6 bases, the J end lost 2 bases, and 10 bases lay between the germline ends. There are 13 residues in the CDR3. The CDR3: CSVGNINTGELFF. The CDR3 DNA reads TGCAGCGTCGGCAACATTAACACCGGGGAGCTGTTTTTT.

The V gene is TRBV7-2, the J gene TRBJ2-7; 7 positions match TRBD2. The CDR3 has 16 residues. Trimming removed 0 bases from V and 7 bases from J; junction bases left unmatched: 12. CDR1 is SGHTA, CDR2 FQGNSA, per germline. The CDR3 region has the DNA TGTGCCAGCAGCTTAGCGGAGTCGAGCGGGACGCGTGAGCAGTACTTC. Protein product: CASSLAESSGTREQYF.

This clonotype was counted between two and nine times. The rearrangement links TRBV15 to TRBJ2-1, with D perhaps matching TRBD1 or TRBD2 (5 bases each). The length of the CDR3 is 16 residues. The germline V and J ends were trimmed by 1 base and 5 bases, with 15 bases remaining between them. Germline CDR1 LNHNV, CDR2 YYDKDF (reference sequence). CDR3 loop: CATSRVGDRSNNEQFF. CDR3 sequence (DNA): TGTGCCACCAGCAGAGTCGGGGACCGCAGTAACAATGAGCAGTTCTTC. Filled out from reference TRBV15 and TRBJ2-1, the complete variable domain reads DAMVIQNPRYQVTQFGKPVTLSCSQTLNHNVMYWYQQKSSQAPKLLFHYYDKDFNNEADTPDNFQSRRPNTSFCFLDIRSPGLGDTAMYLCATSRVGDRSNNEQFFGPGTRLTVL.

This sequence joins TRBV20-1 and TRBJ2-1; TRBD2 aligns across 16 bases. Germline V gene sequence: CDR1 DFQATT, CDR2 SNEGSKA (reference sequence). This CDR3 spans 18 amino acids. Trimming at V came to 5 bases and at J to 6 bases, leaving 13 bases not matched to a gene. The CDR3 spells CSAYPTGTSGRGRNEQFF. In nucleotides, the CDR3 is TGCAGTGCTTACCCTACCGGGACTAGCGGGAGGGGCCGCAATGAGCAGTTCTTC.

This clonotype was recorded at least ten times. The rearrangement joins TRBV7-2 to TRBJ2-1; the D gene is possibly TRBD1 (5 bases). There are 16 residues in the CDR3. V gave up 7 bases and J gave up 0 bases, with 16 bases separating them. The germline V gene has CDR1 SGHTA and CDR2 FQGNSA. DNA for the CDR3: TGTGCCAGCACCAATCACAGGCCTAGCTCCTACAATGAGCAGTTCTTC. This translates into CASTNHRPSSYNEQFF.

This chain uses TRBV5-1 with TRBJ1-5; D is possibly TRBD1 (6 bases). Germline V gene lookup returns CDR1 SGHRS and CDR2 YFSETQ. This CDR3 comprises 14 residues. V was clipped by 3 bases and J by 5 bases, with 12 bases between them. The CDR3 reads CASSSLAGDQPQHF. The CDR3, as DNA: TGCGCCAGCAGCTCGCTGGCAGGGGATCAGCCCCAGCATTTT.

This clonotype appeared a few times. V usage is TRBV30 and J usage is TRBJ1-5; possible D gene TRBD1, 5 bases. The CDR3 sequence is 14 residues long. V was cut by 5 bases and J by 4 bases, with 15 bases left in between. Germline CDR1 reads GTSNPN; CDR2 reads SVGIG (reference sequence). The CDR3 sequence: CAWDHDRRNQPQHF. The DNA for the CDR3 is TGTGCCTGGGACCACGACAGACGGAATCAGCCCCAGCATTTT.

This clonotype was counted ten times or more. J is TRBJ2-1 and V is TRBV27, with 12 bases matching TRBD2. Germline CDR1 reads MNHEY; CDR2 reads SMNVEV (reference sequence). The CDR3 length is 16 residues. J lost 6 bases, V lost 3 bases, and 6 bases had no gene match. CDR3 protein: CASSLLTSGRPNEQFF. The CDR3 nucleotides read TGTGCCAGCAGTTTGCTCACTAGCGGGAGGCCCAATGAGCAGTTCTTC.

This clonotype was seen more than once but under ten times. The gene calls are TRBV20-1 and TRBJ2-2; D might be TRBD1 or TRBD2, each matching 6 bases. Trimming took 0 bases from V and 6 from J, leaving 14 bases between them. The germline gives CDR1 DFQATT, CDR2 SNEGSKA (reference sequence). CDR3 length equals 15 residues. The CDR3 DNA reads TGCAGTGCTAGAGATCGTACTAGGGGGGCCGGGGAGCTGTTTTTT. This codes for CSARDRTRGAGELFF.

This chain links TRBV7-2 with TRBJ2-1; tentative D call: TRBD2 (5 bases). The CDR3 length is 14 residues. V was trimmed by 5 bases and J by 5 bases, leaving 13 bases between them. The germline V gene has CDR1 SGHTA and CDR2 FQGNSA. The CDR3 protein is CASSPLGSHNEQFF. Here the CDR3 DNA reads TGTGCCAGCAGCCCACTAGGCAGTCACAATGAGCAGTTCTTC.

This clonotype was recorded at least ten times. CDR3 in DNA: TGTGCCAGCAGCGCCGAGGCCTTCCATGCGTTCTTC. Its protein is CASSAEAFHAFF. The chain carries TRBV5-8 and TRBJ2-1; D unclear. In germline, CDR1 is SGHTS, CDR2 YDEGEE. This CDR3 is 12 amino acids long. V lost 4 bases to trimming and J lost 15 bases, with 17 bases between them. Full variable domain (rest looked up from reference TRBV5-8 and TRBJ2-1): EAGVTQSPTHLIKTRGQQATLRCSPISGHTSVYWYQQALGLGLQFLLWYDEGEERNRGNFPPRFSGRQFPNYSSELNVNALELEDSALYLCASSAEAFHAFFGPGTRLTVL.

The V gene is TRBV12-3 or TRBV12-4, the J gene TRBJ1-1; a weak D match, TRBD1 (5 bases). Between the trimmed V and J ends, which lost 6 bases and 6 bases, there was a span of 17 bases. The CDR3 is made up of 14 amino acids. CDR3 nucleotides: TGTGCCAGCAGCAGATACCAGGGCCTCCCTGAAGCTTTCTTT. Residues: CASSRYQGLPEAFF.

In its sample, this clonotype was seen many times. CDR3 protein: CSARGYGVRGLNTEAFF. In nucleotides, the CDR3 is TGCAGTGCTAGAGGATACGGTGTTCGGGGATTGAACACTGAAGCTTTCTTT. The chain carries TRBV20-1 and TRBJ1-1; the D is unclear. Trimming shortened V by 1 base and J by 0 bases, and 18 bases separated the two germline ends. The CDR3 is made up of 17 amino acids. Germline lookup yields CDR1 DFQATT and CDR2 SNEGSKA (reference sequence).